This T cell receptor (beta chain) was captured in a study of blood T cell repertoires in COVID-19. Study details: COVID-19 samples collected from the United States, Italy and Spain covered acute and convalescent phases. PBMCs, B-cell-depleted T cells, or T cells were the source of the cDNA or gDNA that made up the material.

Source study methods: The assay estimated nucleated cells by amplifying reference gene primers. Data came from immunoSEQ multiplex PCR; TCRdb stores just in-frame clones and leaves some out. From that table come the V and J calls and clone size; the DNA was used to work out D and trimming. The repertoire includes about 72,000 clones, 88% of them detected once, and over 25% sits in the top ten. Sequencing used peripheral blood. This TCR derives from a man aged 50 or older with acute or convalescent COVID-19.

The chain's CDR3 is CASSFIGDLGNQPQHF. The CDR3 DNA reads as TGTGCCAGCAGTTTTATAGGGGATCTTGGCAATCAGCCCCAGCATTTT. This chain joins TRBV27 and TRBJ1-5; D is possibly TRBD1 (5 bases). The CDR3 totals 16 residues. Trimming removed 3 bases from V and 2 bases from J, with 14 bases in between. Germline values: CDR1 MNHEY, CDR2 SMNVEV (reference sequence).